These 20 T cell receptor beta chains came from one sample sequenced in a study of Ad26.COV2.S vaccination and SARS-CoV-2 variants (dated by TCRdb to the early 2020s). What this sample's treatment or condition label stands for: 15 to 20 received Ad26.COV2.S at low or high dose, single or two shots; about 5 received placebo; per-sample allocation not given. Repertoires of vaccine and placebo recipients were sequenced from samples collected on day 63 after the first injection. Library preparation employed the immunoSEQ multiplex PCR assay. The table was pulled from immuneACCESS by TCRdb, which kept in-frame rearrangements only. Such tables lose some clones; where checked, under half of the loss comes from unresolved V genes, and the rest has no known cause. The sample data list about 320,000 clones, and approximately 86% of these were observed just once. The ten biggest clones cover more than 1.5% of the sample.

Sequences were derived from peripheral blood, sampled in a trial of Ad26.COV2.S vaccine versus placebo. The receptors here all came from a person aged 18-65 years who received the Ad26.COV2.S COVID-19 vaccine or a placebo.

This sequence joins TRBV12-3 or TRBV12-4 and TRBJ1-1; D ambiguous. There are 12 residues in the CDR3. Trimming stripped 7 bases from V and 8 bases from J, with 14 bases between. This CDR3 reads CASNRVPTEAFF. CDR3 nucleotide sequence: TGTGCCAGCAATCGGGTCCCAACGGAAGCTTTCTTT.

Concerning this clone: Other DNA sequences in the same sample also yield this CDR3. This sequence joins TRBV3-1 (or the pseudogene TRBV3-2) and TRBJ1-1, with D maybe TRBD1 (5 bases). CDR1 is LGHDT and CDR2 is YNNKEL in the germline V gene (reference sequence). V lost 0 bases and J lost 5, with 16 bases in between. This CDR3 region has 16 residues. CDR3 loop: CASSQDQKGHRTEAFF. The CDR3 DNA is TGTGCCAGCAGCCAAGATCAGAAGGGGCATAGGACTGAAGCTTTCTTT.

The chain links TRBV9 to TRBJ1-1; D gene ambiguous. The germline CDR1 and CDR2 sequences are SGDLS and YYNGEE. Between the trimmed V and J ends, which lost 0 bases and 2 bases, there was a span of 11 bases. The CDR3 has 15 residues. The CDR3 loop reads CASSVVNGANTEAFF. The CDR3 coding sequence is TGTGCCAGCAGCGTAGTAAATGGCGCTAACACTGAAGCTTTCTTT. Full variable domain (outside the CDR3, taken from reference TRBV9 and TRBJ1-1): DSGVTQTPKHLITATGQRVTLRCSPRSGDLSVYWYQQSLDQGLQFLIQYYNGEERAKGNILERFSAQQFPDLHSELNLSSLELGDSALYFCASSVVNGANTEAFFGQGTRLTVV.

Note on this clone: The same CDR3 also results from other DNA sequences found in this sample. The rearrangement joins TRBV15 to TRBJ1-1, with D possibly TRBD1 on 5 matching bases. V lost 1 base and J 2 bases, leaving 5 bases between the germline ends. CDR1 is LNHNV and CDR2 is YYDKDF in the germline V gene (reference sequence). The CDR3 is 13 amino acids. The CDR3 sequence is CATSRGGNTEAFF. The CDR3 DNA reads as TGTGCCACCAGCAGAGGGGGCAACACTGAAGCTTTCTTT.

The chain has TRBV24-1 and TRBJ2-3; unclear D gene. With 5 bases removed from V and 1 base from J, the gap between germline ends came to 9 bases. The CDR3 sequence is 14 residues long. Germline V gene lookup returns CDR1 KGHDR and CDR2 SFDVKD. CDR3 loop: CATSVSGGTDTQYF. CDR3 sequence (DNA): TGTGCCACCAGTGTATCTGGGGGCACAGATACGCAGTATTTT.

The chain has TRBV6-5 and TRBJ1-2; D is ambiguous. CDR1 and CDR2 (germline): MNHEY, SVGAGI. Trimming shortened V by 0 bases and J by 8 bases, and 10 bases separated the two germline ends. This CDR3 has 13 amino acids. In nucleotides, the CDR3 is TGTGCCAGCAGTTACTCAAGTGCCGTCGGCTACACCTTC. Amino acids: CASSYSSAVGYTF.

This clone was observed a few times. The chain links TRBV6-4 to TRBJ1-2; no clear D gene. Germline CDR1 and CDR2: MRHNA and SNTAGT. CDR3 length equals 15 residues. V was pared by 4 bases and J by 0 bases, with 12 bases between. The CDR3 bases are TGTGCCAGCAGTGTGCGCGGAGGAGCTAACTATGGCTACACCTTC. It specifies CASSVRGGANYGYTF.

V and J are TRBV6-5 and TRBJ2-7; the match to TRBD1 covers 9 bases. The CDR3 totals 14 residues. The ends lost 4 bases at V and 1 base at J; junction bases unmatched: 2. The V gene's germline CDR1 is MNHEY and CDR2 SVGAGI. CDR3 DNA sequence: TGTGCCAGCAGTTGGGACAGGGCTTCCTACGAGCAGTACTTC. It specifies CASSWDRASYEQYF.

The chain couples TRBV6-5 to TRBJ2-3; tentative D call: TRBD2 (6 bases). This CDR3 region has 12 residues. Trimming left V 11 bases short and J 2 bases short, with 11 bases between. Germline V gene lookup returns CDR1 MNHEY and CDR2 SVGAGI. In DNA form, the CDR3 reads TGTGCCGCCGGGGGAACCACAGATACGCAGTATTTT. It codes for CAAGGTTDTQYF.

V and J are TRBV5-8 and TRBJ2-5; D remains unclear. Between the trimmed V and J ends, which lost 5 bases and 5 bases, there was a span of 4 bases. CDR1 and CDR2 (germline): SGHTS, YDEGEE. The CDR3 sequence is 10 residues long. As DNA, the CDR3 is TGTGCCAGCAGGGGGGAGACCCAGTACTTC. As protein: CASRGETQYF.

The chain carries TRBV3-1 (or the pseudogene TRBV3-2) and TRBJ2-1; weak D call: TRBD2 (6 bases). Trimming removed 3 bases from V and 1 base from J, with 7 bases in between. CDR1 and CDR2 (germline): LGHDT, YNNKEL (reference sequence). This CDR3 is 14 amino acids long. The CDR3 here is CASSHRGSYNEQFF. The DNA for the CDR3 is TGTGCCAGCAGCCACCGGGGGTCCTACAATGAGCAGTTCTTC.

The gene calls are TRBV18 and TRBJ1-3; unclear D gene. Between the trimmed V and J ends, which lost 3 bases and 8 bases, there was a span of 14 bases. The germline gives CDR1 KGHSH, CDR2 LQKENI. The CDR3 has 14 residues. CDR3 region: CASSPHPGRDTIYF. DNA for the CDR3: TGTGCCAGCTCACCTCACCCGGGGAGGGACACCATATATTTT.

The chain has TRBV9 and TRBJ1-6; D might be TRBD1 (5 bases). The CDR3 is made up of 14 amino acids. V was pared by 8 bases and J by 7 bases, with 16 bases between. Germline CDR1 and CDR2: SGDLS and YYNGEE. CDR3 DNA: TGTGCCAGTGGGGGGGGAGGTTTCAATTCACCCCTCCACTTT. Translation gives CASGGGGFNSPLHF. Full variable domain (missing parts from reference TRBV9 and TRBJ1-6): DSGVTQTPKHLITATGQRVTLRCSPRSGDLSVYWYQQSLDQGLQFLIQYYNGEERAKGNILERFSAQQFPDLHSELNLSSLELGDSALYFCASGGGGFNSPLHFGNGTRLTVT.

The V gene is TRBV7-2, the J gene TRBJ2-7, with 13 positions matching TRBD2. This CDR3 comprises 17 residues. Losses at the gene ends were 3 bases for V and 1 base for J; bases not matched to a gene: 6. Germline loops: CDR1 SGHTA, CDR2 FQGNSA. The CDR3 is CASSLTGTSGTSYEQYF. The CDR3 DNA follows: TGTGCCAGCAGCTTGACCGGGACTAGCGGGACATCCTACGAGCAGTACTTC.

CDR3 DNA sequence: TGTGCCTGGAGGGTAATTGGACAGGGTCATGGCTACACCTTC. The encoded protein is CAWRVIGQGHGYTF. The rearrangement uses TRBV30 and TRBJ1-2; 8 nucleotides align to TRBD1. The CDR3 totals 14 residues. Germline V gene sequence: CDR1 GTSNPN, CDR2 SVGIG (reference sequence). With 3 bases clipped from V and 6 bases from J, the junction kept 9 bases outside the gene matches.

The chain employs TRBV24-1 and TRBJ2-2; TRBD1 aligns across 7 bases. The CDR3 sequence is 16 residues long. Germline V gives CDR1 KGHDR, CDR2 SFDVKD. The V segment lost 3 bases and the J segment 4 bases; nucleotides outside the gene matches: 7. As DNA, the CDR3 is TGTGCCACCAGTGATCGCCGGGCAGGGGGCACCGGGGAGCTGTTTTTT. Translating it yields CATSDRRAGGTGELFF.

The CDR3 loop reads CASSMMNYGYTF. The CDR3, as DNA: TGTGCCAGCAGCATGATGAACTATGGCTACACCTTC. The chain carries TRBV3-1 (or the pseudogene TRBV3-2) and TRBJ1-2; no reliable D call. CDR3 length equals 12 residues. V was clipped by 5 bases and J by 2 bases, with 6 bases between them. Germline V gene sequence: CDR1 LGHDT, CDR2 YNNKEL (reference sequence).

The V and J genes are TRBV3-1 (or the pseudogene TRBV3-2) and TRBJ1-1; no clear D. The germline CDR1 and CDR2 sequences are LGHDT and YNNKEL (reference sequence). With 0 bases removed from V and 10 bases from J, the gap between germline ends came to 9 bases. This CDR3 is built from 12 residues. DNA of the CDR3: TGTGCCAGCAGCCAAGATTGGGGAAGAGCTTTCTTT. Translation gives CASSQDWGRAFF.

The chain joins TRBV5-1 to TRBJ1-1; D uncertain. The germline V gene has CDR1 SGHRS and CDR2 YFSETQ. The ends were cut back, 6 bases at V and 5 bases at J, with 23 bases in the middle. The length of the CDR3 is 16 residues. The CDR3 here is CASNRATGPVGTEAFF. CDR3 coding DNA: TGCGCCAGCAACAGAGCTACCGGGCCGGTTGGGACTGAAGCTTTCTTT.

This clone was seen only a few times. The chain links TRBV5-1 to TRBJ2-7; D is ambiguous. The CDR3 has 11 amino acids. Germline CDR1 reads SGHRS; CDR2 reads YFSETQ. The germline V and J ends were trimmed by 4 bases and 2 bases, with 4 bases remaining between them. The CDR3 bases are TGCGCCAGCAGCCAGGCCTACGAGCAGTACTTC. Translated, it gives CASSQAYEQYF.